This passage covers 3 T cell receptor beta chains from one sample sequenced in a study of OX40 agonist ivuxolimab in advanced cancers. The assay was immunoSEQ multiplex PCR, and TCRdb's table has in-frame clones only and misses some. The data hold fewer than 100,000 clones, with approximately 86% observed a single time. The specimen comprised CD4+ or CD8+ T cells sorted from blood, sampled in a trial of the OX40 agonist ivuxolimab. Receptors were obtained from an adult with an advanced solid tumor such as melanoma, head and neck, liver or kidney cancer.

CDR3 DNA sequence: TGTGCCAGCAGCTTAGGAGGGCGAATAGGAGATACGCAGTATTTT. It is translated as CASSLGGRIGDTQYF. This chain connects TRBV7-9 to TRBJ2-3; tentatively, D is TRBD2 (5 bases). The CDR3 covers 15 residues. In germline, CDR1 is SEHNR, CDR2 FQNEAQ (reference sequence). V lost 1 base and J 5 bases, leaving 13 bases between the germline ends.

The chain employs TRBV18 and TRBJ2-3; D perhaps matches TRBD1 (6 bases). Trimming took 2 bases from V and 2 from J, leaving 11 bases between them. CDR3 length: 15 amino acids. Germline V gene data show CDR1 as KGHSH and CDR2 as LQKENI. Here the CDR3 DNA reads TGTGCCAGCTCACCAGGGCAGGGGCCCACAGATACGCAGTATTTT. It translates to CASSPGQGPTDTQYF.

CDR3 in DNA: TGTGCCAGCAGCCCGATAACTAGCGGGGGAAACAATGAGCAGTTCTTC. Encoded protein: CASSPITSGGNNEQFF. The chain joins TRBV7-8 to TRBJ2-1; 11 nucleotides line up with TRBD2. Germline values: CDR1 SGHVS, CDR2 FQNEAQ. V gave up 5 bases and J gave up 5 bases; unmatched junction bases: 8. The CDR3 has 16 residues.